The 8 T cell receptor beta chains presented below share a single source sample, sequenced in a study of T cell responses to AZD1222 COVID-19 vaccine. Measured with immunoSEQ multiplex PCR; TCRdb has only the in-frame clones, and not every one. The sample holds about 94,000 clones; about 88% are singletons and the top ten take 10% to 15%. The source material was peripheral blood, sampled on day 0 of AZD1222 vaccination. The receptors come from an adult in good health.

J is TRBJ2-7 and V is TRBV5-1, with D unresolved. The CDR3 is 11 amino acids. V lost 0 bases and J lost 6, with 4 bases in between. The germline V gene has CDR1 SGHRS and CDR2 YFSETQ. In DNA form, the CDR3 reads TGCGCCAGCAGCTTGGGAATCGAGCAGTACTTC. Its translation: CASSLGIEQYF.

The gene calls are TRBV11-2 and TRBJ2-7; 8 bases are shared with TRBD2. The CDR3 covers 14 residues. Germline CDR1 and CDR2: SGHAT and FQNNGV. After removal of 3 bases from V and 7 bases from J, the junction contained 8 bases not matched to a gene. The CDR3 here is CASSFRGGLGEQYF. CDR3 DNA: TGTGCCAGCAGCTTTCGGGGGGGCCTCGGGGAGCAGTACTTC.

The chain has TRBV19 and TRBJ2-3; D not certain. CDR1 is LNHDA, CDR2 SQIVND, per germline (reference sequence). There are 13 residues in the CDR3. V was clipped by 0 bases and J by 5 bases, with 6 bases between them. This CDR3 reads CASSIDSRDTQYF. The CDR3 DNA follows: TGTGCCAGTAGTATAGATTCGAGAGATACGCAGTATTTT.

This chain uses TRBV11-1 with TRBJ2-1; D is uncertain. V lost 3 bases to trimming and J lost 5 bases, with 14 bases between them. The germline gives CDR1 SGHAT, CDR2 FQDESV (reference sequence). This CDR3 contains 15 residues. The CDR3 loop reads CASSFSLQPDNEQFF. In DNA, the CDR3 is TGTGCCAGCAGCTTTTCACTGCAGCCCGACAATGAGCAGTTCTTC.

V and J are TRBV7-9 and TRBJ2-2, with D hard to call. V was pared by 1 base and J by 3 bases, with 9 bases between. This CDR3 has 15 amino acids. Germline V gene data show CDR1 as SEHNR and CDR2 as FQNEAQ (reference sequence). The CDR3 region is CASSLGAPDTGELFF. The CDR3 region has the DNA TGTGCCAGCAGCTTAGGGGCGCCGGACACCGGGGAGCTGTTTTTT. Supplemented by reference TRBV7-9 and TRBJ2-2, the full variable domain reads DTGVSQNPRHKITKRGQNVTFRCDPISEHNRLYWYRQTLGQGPEFLTYFQNEAQLEKSRLLSDRFSAERPKGSFSTLEIQRTEQGDSAMYLCASSLGAPDTGELFFGEGSRLTVL.

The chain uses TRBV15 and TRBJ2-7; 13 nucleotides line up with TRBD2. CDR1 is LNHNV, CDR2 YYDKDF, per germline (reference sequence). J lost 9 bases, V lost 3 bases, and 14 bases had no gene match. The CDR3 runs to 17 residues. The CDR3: CATSSSGTSGILRGQYF. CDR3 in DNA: TGTGCCACCAGCAGTTCCGGGACTAGCGGGATTTTACGCGGGCAGTACTTC. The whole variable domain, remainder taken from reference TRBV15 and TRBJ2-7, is DAMVIQNPRYQVTQFGKPVTLSCSQTLNHNVMYWYQQKSSQAPKLLFHYYDKDFNNEADTPDNFQSRRPNTSFCFLDIRSPGLGDTAMYLCATSSSGTSGILRGQYFGPGTRLTVT.

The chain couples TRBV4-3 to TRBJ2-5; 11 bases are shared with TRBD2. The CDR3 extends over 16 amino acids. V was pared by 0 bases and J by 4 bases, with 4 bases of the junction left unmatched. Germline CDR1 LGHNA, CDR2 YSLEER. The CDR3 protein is CASSQDLSGGGETQYF. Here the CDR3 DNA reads TGCGCCAGCAGCCAAGATCTTAGCGGGGGGGGAGAGACCCAGTACTTC.

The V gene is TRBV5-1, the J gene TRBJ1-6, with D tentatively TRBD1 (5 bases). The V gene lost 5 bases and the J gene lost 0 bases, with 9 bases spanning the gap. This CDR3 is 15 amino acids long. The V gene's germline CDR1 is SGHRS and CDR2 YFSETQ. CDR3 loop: CASRTVTSYNSPLHF. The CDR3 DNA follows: TGCGCCAGCAGGACAGTCACCTCCTATAATTCACCCCTCCACTTT.